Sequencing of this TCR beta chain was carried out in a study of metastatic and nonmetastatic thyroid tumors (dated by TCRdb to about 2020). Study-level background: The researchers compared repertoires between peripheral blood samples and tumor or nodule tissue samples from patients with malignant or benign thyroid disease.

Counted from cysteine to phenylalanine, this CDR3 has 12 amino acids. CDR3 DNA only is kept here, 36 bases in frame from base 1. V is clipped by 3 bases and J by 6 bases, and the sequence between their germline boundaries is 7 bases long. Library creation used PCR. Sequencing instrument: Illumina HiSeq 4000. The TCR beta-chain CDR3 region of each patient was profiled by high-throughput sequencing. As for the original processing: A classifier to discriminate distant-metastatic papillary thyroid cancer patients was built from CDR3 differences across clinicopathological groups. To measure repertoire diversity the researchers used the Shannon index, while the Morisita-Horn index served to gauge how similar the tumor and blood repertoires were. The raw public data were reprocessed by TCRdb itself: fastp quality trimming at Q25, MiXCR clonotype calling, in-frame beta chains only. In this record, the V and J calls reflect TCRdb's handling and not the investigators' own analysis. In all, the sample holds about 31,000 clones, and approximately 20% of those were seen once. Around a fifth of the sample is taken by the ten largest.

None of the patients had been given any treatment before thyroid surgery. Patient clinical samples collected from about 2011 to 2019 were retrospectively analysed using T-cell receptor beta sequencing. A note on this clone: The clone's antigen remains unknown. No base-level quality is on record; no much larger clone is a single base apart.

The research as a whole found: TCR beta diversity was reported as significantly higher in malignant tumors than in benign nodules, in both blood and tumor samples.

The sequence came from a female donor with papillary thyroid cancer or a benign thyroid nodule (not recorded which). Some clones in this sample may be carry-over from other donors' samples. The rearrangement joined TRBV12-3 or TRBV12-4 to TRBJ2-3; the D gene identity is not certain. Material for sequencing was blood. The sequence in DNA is TGTGCCAGCAGTTTCTCCCGGGATACGCAGTATTTT. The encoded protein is CASSFSRDTQYF.